One and the same sample provided the 13 T cell receptor beta chains below, sequenced in a study of blood T cell repertoires in COVID-19. The method was immunoSEQ multiplex PCR; TCRdb's version includes in-frame clones alone and lacks a portion of them. This repertoire shows fewer than 130,000 clones, about 75% found once; its top ten account for 16%. Sequencing used peripheral blood. The receptors derive from a woman of 80 years or more with active or convalescent COVID-19.

This chain's CDR3 is CSASYGRMSGELFF. For the CDR3, the DNA is TGCAGTGCTAGTTACGGGAGGATGTCCGGGGAGCTGTTTTTT. The V call is TRBV20-1, the J call TRBJ2-2; 7 bases match TRBD2. CDR1 and CDR2 from the germline V gene are DFQATT and SNEGSKA (reference sequence). The CDR3 loop spans 14 amino acids. Unmatched junction bases numbered 7, after V lost 3 bases and J lost 6 bases.

J is TRBJ2-7 and V is TRBV5-1; 9 nucleotides line up with TRBD2. CDR1 and CDR2 (germline): SGHRS, YFSETQ. V lost 1 base, J lost 6 bases, and 5 bases stayed unmatched. This CDR3 is built from 14 residues. The CDR3 DNA reads as TGCGCCAGCAGCTTGATTAGCGGGAGTCGCGAGCAGTACTTC. This encodes CASSLISGSREQYF.

The V call is TRBV5-5, the J call TRBJ1-5; D is undetermined. The V gene's germline CDR1 is SGHKS and CDR2 YYEKEE (reference sequence). Trimming cost V 4 bases and J 0 bases, with 8 bases left between them. The CDR3 extends over 14 amino acids. In DNA, the CDR3 is TGTGCCAGCAGCCGGGAATATAGCAATCAGCCCCAGCATTTT. Translated: CASSREYSNQPQHF.

This clone has just one count. The chain carries TRBV30 and TRBJ1-2; the D is unclear. Trimming removed 3 bases at V and 5 bases at J, with 7 bases between. From germline, CDR1 is GTSNPN and CDR2 SVGIG (reference sequence). The CDR3 runs 11 residues. CDR3 amino acids: CAWSQLYGYTF. The DNA for the CDR3 is TGTGCCTGGAGCCAGTTGTATGGCTACACCTTC.

V usage is TRBV6-5 and J usage is TRBJ2-2; tentatively, D is TRBD2 (5 bases). V lost 10 bases and J 2 bases, leaving 17 bases between the germline ends. The CDR3 is 15 amino acids. The germline V gene encodes CDR1 MNHEY and CDR2 SVGAGI. Here the CDR3 DNA reads TGTGCCATCCAACGGGAAGTAGTCAACACCGGGGAGCTGTTTTTT. This sequence encodes CAIQREVVNTGELFF.

The V and J genes are TRBV5-5 and TRBJ2-7, with D possibly being TRBD2 (6 bases). The CDR3 extends over 14 amino acids. The ends were cut back, 1 base at V and 6 bases at J, with 14 bases in the middle. The germline V gene encodes CDR1 SGHKS and CDR2 YYEKEE (reference sequence). As DNA, the CDR3 is TGTGCCAGCAGCTTGTTGGCGGGAACTACCGAGCAGTACTTC. Translation: CASSLLAGTTEQYF.

This chain connects TRBV30 to TRBJ2-7, with 9 bases lining up with TRBD2. The CDR3 contains 16 residues. With 3 bases clipped from V and 0 bases from J, the junction kept 9 bases outside the gene matches. Germline CDR1 is GTSNPN and CDR2 is SVGIG (reference sequence). In DNA, the CDR3 is TGTGCCTGGAGCCGAGGGGTAGCGGGGGCCTCCTACGAGCAGTACTTC. Its translation: CAWSRGVAGASYEQYF.

V usage is TRBV21-1 and J usage is TRBJ1-2; the tabulated D call, TRBD1, remains unverified against the DNA. TRBV21-1 is a listed pseudogene. There are 17 residues in the CDR3. The CDR3 spells CAIGKRGQNLACYGYTF. The CDR3 DNA sequence: TGTGCCATCGGGAAAAGGGGGCAGAACCTAGCCTGCTATGGCTACACCTTC.

This clone was seen once. The gene calls are TRBV11-2 and TRBJ1-2; D may be TRBD1 (5 bases). The V end was cut by 5 bases, the J end by 6 bases, with 22 bases between. The CDR3 totals 16 residues. CDR1 and CDR2 from the germline V gene are SGHAT and FQNNGV. Here the CDR3 DNA reads TGTGCCAGCAGCAGAAGTGGGGGGTCCCGTGGAAATGGCTACACCTTC. Translating it yields CASSRSGGSRGNGYTF.

This chain joins TRBV7-9 and TRBJ2-1, with 8 bases matching TRBD2. The V segment lost 5 bases and the J segment 9 bases; nucleotides outside the gene matches: 15. This CDR3 has 16 residues. Germline CDR1 reads SEHNR; CDR2 reads FQNEAQ (reference sequence). Here the CDR3 reads CASSRNLPGRVPEQFF. As DNA, the CDR3 is TGTGCCAGCAGCCGAAACCTTCCCGGGAGGGTTCCTGAGCAGTTCTTC. Drawing the rest from reference TRBV7-9 and TRBJ2-1, the complete variable domain is DTGVSQNPRHKITKRGQNVTFRCDPISEHNRLYWYRQTLGQGPEFLTYFQNEAQLEKSRLLSDRFSAERPKGSFSTLEIQRTEQGDSAMYLCASSRNLPGRVPEQFFGPGTRLTVL.

CDR3 sequence reads: CASSPGTNYGYTF. The CDR3 nucleotides read TGTGCCAGCAGCCCCGGTACTAACTATGGCTACACCTTC. V gene TRBV7-9 combines with J gene TRBJ1-2; D is unclear. Deletions cut 5 bases from V and 0 bases from J, with 7 bases between. The CDR3 length is 13 residues. Per the germline V gene, CDR1 is SEHNR and CDR2 is FQNEAQ (reference sequence).

In this sample, this clone turned up a few times. The V gene is TRBV6-6, the J gene TRBJ1-1, with D unresolved. In germline, CDR1 is MNHNY, CDR2 SVGAGI (reference sequence). The CDR3 has 13 amino acids. V dropped 0 bases and J dropped 4 bases, with 6 bases sitting between them. In DNA form, the CDR3 reads TGTGCCAGCAGTTACTCGGGCTTCACTGAAGCTTTCTTT. It specifies CASSYSGFTEAFF.

This chain joins TRBV7-6 and TRBJ2-7; D is possibly TRBD2 (6 bases). This CDR3 is 14 amino acids long. Trimming removed 4 bases at V and 6 bases at J, with 16 bases between. Germline-derived CDR1 and CDR2 are SGHVS and FNYEAQ. In nucleotides, the CDR3 is TGTGCCAGCAGCTCTACCCCGCGGGATAGCGAGCAGTACTTC. It codes for CASSSTPRDSEQYF.